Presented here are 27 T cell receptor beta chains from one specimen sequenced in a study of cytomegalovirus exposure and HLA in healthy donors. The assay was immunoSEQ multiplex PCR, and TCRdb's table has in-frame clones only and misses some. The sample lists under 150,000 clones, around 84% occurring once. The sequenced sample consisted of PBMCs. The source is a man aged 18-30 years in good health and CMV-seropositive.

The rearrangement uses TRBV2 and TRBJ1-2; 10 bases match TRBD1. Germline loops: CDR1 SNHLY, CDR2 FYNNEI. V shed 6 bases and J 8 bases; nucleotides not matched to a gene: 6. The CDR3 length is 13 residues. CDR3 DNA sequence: TGTGCCAGCAGCTCGGACAGGGGGGAGGGCTACACCTTC. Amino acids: CASSSDRGEGYTF. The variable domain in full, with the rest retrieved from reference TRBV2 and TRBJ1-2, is EPEVTQTPSHQVTQMGQEVILRCVPISNHLYFYWYRQILGQKVEFLVSFYNNEISEKSEIFDDQFSVERPDGSNFTLKIRSTKLEDSAMYFCASSSDRGEGYTFGSGTRLTVV.

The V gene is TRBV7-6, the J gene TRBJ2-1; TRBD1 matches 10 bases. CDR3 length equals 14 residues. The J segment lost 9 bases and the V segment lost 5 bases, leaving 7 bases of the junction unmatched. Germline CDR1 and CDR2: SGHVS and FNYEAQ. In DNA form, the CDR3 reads TGTGCCAGCAGCGCCGGGACAGGGGTTTCTGAGCAGTTCTTC. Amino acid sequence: CASSAGTGVSEQFF.

CDR3 DNA sequence: TGTGCCAGTATGAAGCAGGCCTACAATCAGCCCCAGCATTTT. Translating gives CASMKQAYNQPQHF. V is TRBV19 and J is TRBJ1-5; D remains ambiguous. The CDR3 length is 14 residues. Trimming cost V 7 bases and J 3 bases, with 13 bases left between them. The V gene's germline CDR1 is LNHDA and CDR2 SQIVND (reference sequence).

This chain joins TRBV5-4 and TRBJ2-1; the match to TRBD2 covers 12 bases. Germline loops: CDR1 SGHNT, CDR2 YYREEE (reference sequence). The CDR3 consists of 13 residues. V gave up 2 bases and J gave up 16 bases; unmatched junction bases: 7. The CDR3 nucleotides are TGTGCCAGCAGCTTTGCTAGCGGGGGGGCCCGTTTCTTC. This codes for CASSFASGGARFF.

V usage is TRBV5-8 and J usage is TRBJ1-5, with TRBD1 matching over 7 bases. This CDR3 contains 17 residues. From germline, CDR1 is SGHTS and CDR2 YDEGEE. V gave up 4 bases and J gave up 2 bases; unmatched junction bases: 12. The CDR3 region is CASSRITGEFRNQPQHF. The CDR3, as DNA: TGTGCCAGCAGCCGTATCACAGGGGAGTTTCGCAATCAGCCCCAGCATTTT.

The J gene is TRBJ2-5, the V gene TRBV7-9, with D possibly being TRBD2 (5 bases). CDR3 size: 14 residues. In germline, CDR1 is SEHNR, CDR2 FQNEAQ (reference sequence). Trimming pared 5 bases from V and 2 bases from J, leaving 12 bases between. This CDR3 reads CASSVLRDQETQYF. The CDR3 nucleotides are TGTGCCAGCAGCGTACTCCGGGATCAAGAGACCCAGTACTTC.

The CDR3 region has the DNA TGTGCCAGCAGCCTGGACCTTCGGGGTGGCTACACCTTC. This codes for CASSLDLRGGYTF. The chain carries TRBV14 and TRBJ1-2; no definite D call. V lost 4 bases and J lost 7, with 13 bases in between. This CDR3 has 13 amino acids. Per germline, CDR1 SGHDN and CDR2 FVKESK.

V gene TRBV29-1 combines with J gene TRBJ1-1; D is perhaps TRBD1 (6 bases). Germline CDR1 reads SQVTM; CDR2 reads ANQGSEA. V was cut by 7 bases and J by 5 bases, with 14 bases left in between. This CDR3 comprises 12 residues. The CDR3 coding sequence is TGCAGCGGGTACAGGGAGGGTACTGAAGCTTTCTTT. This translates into CSGYREGTEAFF.

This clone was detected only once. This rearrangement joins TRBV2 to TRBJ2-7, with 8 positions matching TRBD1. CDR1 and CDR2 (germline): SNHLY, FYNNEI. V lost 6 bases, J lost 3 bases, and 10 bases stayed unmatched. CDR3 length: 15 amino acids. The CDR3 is CASREETGESYEQYF. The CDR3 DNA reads TGTGCCAGCAGGGAGGAGACAGGGGAGAGCTACGAGCAGTACTTC.

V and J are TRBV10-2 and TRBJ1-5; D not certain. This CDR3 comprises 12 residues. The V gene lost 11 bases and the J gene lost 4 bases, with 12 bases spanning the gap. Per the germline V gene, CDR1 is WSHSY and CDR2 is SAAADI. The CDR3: CACGVGNQPQHF. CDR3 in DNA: TGCGCCTGCGGGGTCGGGAATCAGCCCCAGCATTTT.

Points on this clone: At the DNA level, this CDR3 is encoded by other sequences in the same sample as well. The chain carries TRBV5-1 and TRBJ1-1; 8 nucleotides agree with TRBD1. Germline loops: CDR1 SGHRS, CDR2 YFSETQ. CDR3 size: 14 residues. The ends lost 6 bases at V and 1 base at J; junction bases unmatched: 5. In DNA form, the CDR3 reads TGCGCCAGCACCTCCGGGACAGGGAACACTGAAGCTTTCTTT. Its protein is CASTSGTGNTEAFF.

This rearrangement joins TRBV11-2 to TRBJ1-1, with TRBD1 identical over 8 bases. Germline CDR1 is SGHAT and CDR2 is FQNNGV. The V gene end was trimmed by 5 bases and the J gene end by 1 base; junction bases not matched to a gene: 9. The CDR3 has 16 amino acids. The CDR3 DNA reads TGTGCCAGCAGCCGGCAGGGGGCGCTTCGGAACACTGAAGCTTTCTTT. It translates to CASSRQGALRNTEAFF.

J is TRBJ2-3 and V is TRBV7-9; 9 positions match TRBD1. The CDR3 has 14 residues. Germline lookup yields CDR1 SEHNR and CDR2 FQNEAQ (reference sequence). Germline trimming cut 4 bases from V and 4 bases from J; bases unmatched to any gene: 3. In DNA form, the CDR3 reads TGTGCCAGCAGCTCCACAGGGGGCGCAGATACGCAGTATTTT. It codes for CASSSTGGADTQYF. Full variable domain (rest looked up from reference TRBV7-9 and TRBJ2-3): DTGVSQNPRHKITKRGQNVTFRCDPISEHNRLYWYRQTLGQGPEFLTYFQNEAQLEKSRLLSDRFSAERPKGSFSTLEIQRTEQGDSAMYLCASSSTGGADTQYFGPGTRLTVL.

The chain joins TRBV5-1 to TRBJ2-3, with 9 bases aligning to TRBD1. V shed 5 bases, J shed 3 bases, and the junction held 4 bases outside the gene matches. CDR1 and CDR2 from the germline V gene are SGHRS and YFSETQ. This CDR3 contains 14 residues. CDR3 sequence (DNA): TGCGCCAGCAGAAGGGACAGGGTGACAGATACGCAGTATTTT. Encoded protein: CASRRDRVTDTQYF.

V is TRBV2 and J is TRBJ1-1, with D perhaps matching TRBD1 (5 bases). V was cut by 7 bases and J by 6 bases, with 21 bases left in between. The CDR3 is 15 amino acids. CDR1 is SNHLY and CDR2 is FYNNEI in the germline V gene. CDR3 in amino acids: CASTSGSRAVAEAFF. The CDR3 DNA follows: TGTGCCAGCACTTCCGGTAGCAGGGCGGTAGCTGAAGCTTTCTTT.

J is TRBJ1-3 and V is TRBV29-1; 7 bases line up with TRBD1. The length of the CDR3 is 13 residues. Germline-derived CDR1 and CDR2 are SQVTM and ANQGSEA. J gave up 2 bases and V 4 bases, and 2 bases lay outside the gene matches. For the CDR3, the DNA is TGCAGCGTTGCAGGGGGTACTGGAAACACCATATATTTT. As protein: CSVAGGTGNTIYF.

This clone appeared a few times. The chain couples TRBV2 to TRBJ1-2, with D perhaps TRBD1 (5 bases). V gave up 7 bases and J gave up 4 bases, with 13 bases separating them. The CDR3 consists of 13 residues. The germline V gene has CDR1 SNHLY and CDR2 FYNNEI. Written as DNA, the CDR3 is TGTGCCAGCAAACTGCAACAGGTCTATGGCTACACCTTC. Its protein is CASKLQQVYGYTF. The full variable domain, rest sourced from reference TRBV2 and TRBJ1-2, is EPEVTQTPSHQVTQMGQEVILRCVPISNHLYFYWYRQILGQKVEFLVSFYNNEISEKSEIFDDQFSVERPDGSNFTLKIRSTKLEDSAMYFCASKLQQVYGYTFGSGTRLTVV.

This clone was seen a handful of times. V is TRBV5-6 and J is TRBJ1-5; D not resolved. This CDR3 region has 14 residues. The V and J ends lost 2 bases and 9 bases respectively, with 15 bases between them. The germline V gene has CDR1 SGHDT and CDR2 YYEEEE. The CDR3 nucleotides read TGTGCCAGCAGCTTTAGAGGTTTTGAGGGGCCCCAGCATTTT. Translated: CASSFRGFEGPQHF. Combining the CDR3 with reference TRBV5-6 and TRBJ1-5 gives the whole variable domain DAGVTQSPTHLIKTRGQQVTLRCSPKSGHDTVSWYQQALGQGPQFIFQYYEEEERQRGNFPDRFSGHQFPNYSSELNVNALLLGDSALYLCASSFRGFEGPQHFGDGTRLSIL.

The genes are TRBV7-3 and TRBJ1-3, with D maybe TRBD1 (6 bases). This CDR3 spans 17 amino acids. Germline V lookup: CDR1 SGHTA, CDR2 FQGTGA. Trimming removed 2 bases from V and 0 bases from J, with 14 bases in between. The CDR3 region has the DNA TGTGCCAGCAGCTTATCGGCCGGGGGGCTCTCTGGAAACACCATATATTTT. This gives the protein CASSLSAGGLSGNTIYF.

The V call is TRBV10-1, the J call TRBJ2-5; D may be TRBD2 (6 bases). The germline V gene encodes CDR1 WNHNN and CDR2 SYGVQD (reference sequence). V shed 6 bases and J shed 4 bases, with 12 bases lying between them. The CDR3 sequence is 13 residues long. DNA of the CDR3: TGCGCCAGCAGCGGAGGGGCTCGAGAGACCCAGTACTTC. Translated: CASSGGARETQYF.

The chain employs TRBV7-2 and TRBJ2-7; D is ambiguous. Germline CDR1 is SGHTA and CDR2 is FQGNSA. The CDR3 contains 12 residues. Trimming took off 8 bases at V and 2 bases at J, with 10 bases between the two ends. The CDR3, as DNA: TGTGCCAGCGCGAGTACCCCCTACGAGCAGTACTTC. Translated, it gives CASASTPYEQYF.

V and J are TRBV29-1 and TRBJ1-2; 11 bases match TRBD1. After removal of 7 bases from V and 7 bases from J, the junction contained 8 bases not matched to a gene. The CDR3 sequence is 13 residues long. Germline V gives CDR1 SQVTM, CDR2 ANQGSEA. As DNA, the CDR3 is TGCAGCGCGACGGACAGGGGGCCGGGTGGCTACACCTTC. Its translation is CSATDRGPGGYTF.

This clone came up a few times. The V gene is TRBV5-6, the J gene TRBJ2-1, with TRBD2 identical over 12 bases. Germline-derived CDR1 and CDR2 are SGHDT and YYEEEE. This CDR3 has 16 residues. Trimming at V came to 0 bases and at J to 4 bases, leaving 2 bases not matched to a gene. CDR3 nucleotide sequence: TGTGCCAGCAGCTTGGCGCTAGCGGGAGGGTACAATGAGCAGTTCTTC. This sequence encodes CASSLALAGGYNEQFF.

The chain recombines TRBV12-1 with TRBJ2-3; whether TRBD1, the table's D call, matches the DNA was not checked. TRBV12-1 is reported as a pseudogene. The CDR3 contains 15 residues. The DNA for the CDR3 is TGTGCCAGCAGCGAACGGGACAGCAGCACAGATACGCAGTATTTT. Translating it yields CASSERDSSTDTQYF.

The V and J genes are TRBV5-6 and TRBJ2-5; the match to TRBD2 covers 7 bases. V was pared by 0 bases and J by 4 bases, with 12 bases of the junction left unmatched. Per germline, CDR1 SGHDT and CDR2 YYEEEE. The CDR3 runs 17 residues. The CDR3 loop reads CASSLERLGDYRETQYF. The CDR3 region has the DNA TGTGCCAGCAGCTTGGAGAGACTCGGGGACTACAGAGAGACCCAGTACTTC.

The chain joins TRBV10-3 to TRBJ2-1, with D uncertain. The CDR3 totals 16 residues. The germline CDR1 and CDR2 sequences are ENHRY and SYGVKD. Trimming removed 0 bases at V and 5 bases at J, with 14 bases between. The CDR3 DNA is TGTGCCATCAGTGAGTCGGGCCAAACGTTTAACAATGAGCAGTTCTTC. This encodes CAISESGQTFNNEQFF.

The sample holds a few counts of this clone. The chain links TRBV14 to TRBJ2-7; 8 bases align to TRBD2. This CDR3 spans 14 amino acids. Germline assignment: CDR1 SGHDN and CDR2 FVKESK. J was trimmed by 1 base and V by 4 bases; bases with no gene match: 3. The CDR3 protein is CASSPGGESYEQYF. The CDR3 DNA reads TGTGCCAGCAGCCCCGGGGGGGAGTCCTACGAGCAGTACTTC. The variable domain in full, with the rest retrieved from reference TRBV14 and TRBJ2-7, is EAGVTQFPSHSVIEKGQTVTLRCDPISGHDNLYWYRRVMGKEIKFLLHFVKESKQDESGMPNNRFLAERTGGTYSTLKVQPAELEDSGVYFCASSPGGESYEQYFGPGTRLTVT.